This entry lists 10 T cell receptor beta chains sequenced from one sample in a study of blood T cell repertoires in COVID-19 (TCRdb year 2020). The library came from the immunoSEQ multiplex PCR assay. TCRdb re-hosts the immuneACCESS table, in-frame sequences only. Its copies lack some clones; in the studies checked, an unresolved V gene accounts for under half of them, and the cause for the rest is not known. This sample gives about 250,000 clones in total; about nine tenths of them show up just once. 1.6% of the sample belongs to the ten largest clones. Sequenced input: peripheral blood. The receptor set was obtained from a woman aged 55-70 years who had recovered from COVID-19.

The CDR3 DNA reads TGTGCCAGCAGCCGACTCAGCCGGGGGGGCAACTATGGCTACACCTTC. Translation gives CASSRLSRGGNYGYTF. The chain uses TRBV5-6 and TRBJ1-2; D is perhaps TRBD1 (6 bases). Germline V gene data show CDR1 as SGHDT and CDR2 as YYEEEE. This CDR3 is 16 amino acids long. V dropped 4 bases and J dropped 2 bases, with 18 bases sitting between them.

CDR3 DNA sequence: TGCGCCAGCAGCCAGGCCCAGGGTTTAAGTTCACCCCTCCACTTT. Translated, it gives CASSQAQGLSSPLHF. The chain has TRBV4-1 and TRBJ1-6; TRBD1 is a possible D gene (5 bases). The germline gives CDR1 MGHRA, CDR2 YSYEKL. V dropped 3 bases and J dropped 9 bases, with 15 bases sitting between them. The CDR3 contains 15 residues.

The chain carries TRBV24-1 and TRBJ2-1, with 7 bases fitting TRBD2. CDR1 is KGHDR, CDR2 SFDVKD, per germline. Trimming at V came to 0 bases and at J to 5 bases, leaving 9 bases not matched to a gene. The CDR3 length is 17 residues. CDR3 sequence: CATSDLVAAGENNEQFF. Here the CDR3 DNA reads TGTGCCACCAGTGATTTGGTGGCGGCGGGGGAGAACAATGAGCAGTTCTTC.

CDR3 loop: CASSWDSDQPQHF. CDR3 in DNA: TGTGCCAGCAGCTGGGACAGTGATCAGCCCCAGCATTTT. The V and J genes are TRBV7-9 and TRBJ1-5; 7 bases agree with TRBD1. Germline CDR1 reads SEHNR; CDR2 reads FQNEAQ (reference sequence). CDR3 length equals 13 residues. Germline trimming cut 4 bases from V and 5 bases from J; bases unmatched to any gene: 2.

In its sample, this clone was seen a few times. The CDR3 DNA reads as TGCGCCAGCAGGCCGATGGTCGGCTCCTACGAGCAGTACTTC. Residues: CASRPMVGSYEQYF. The V and J genes are TRBV10-1 and TRBJ2-7; D uncertain. The CDR3 contains 14 residues. The germline V and J ends were trimmed by 6 bases and 0 bases, with 12 bases remaining between them. Germline V lookup: CDR1 WNHNN, CDR2 SYGVQD (reference sequence).

This clone was seen once. The chain is built from TRBV9 and TRBJ1-4, with 9 bases lining up with TRBD1. CDR3 length: 19 residues. V lost 0 bases to trimming and J lost 5 bases; unmatched junction nucleotides: 14. CDR1 and CDR2 (germline): SGDLS, YYNGEE. The CDR3 DNA reads TGTGCCAGCAGCGTAGCCGGCGTGGGACAGGGTATTAGCAATGAAAAACTGTTTTTT. It is translated as CASSVAGVGQGISNEKLFF.

The chain employs TRBV29-1 and TRBJ2-3; possible D gene TRBD2, 7 bases. The germline V and J ends were trimmed by 2 bases and 1 base, with 10 bases remaining between them. This CDR3 comprises 14 residues. CDR1 and CDR2 from the germline V gene are SQVTM and ANQGSEA. The CDR3 DNA is TGCAGCGTTGAAAGGGGGGGGCGCACAGATACGCAGTATTTT. It encodes CSVERGGRTDTQYF.

V is TRBV18 and J is TRBJ2-7; D might be TRBD1 (6 bases). Per the germline V gene, CDR1 is KGHSH and CDR2 is LQKENI. The CDR3 covers 13 residues. V was clipped by 3 bases and J by 3 bases, with 9 bases between them. The CDR3 DNA follows: TGTGCCAGCTCACCTGCAGGGGTCTACGAGCAGTACTTC. Protein product: CASSPAGVYEQYF.

The chain couples TRBV7-8 to TRBJ2-1; TRBD1 matches 8 bases. CDR1 and CDR2 from the germline V gene are SGHVS and FQNEAQ. The CDR3 length is 15 residues. V was clipped by 10 bases and J by 4 bases; unmatched bases: 12. The CDR3 sequence is CATRTGLRVYNEQFF. The CDR3 region has the DNA TGTGCCACCAGGACAGGGTTACGGGTTTACAATGAGCAGTTCTTC.

The V and J genes are TRBV27 and TRBJ2-1, with 14 bases matching TRBD2. CDR3 size: 18 residues. CDR1 and CDR2 from the germline V gene are MNHEY and SMNVEV (reference sequence). Trimming at V came to 2 bases and at J to 9 bases, leaving 12 bases not matched to a gene. CDR3 in DNA: TGTGCCAGCAGTTTAAGGACTAGCGGGGGGAGCCCACGGGGTGAGCAGTTCTTC. Encoded protein: CASSLRTSGGSPRGEQFF.